This T cell receptor beta chain was observed in a study of shared clonotypes between healthy human individuals. This clone was observed many times. Its target is unknown. Study conclusions and caveats: The represented genetic and exposure-history diversity was limited by the small number of donors. Only blood samples were collected, and tissue repertoires likely differ.

This CDR3 spans 13 amino acids. Germline assignment: CDR1 MNHEY and CDR2 SVGAGI. Trimming shortened V by 6 bases and J by 7 bases, and 15 bases separated the two germline ends. Combination of CD45RO+ cells with CCR7-negative CD45RA+ TemRA cells was used for CD8 memory. Execution of the assay was at deep level. Using immunoSEQ multiplex PCR, the repertoire was profiled, and TCRdb retains in-frame clones only, with some absent. Among around 83,000 clones listed, about 63% were seen once. This chain joins TRBV6-5 and TRBJ1-1; TRBD1 might be the D (5 bases). What was sequenced was memory CD8+ T cells sorted from blood. This sample's subset: CD45RO+ cells pooled with CCR7-negative TemRA cells. The clonotype originates from a man between 25 and 39 years old in good health. In DNA, the CDR3 is TGTGCCAGCAGCCGACAGACCGGTGGTGAAGCTTTCTTT. Protein product: CASSRQTGGEAFF.